The subject of this entry is one T cell receptor beta chain. Germline values: CDR1 MNHEY, CDR2 SVGAGI. V lost 5 bases to trimming and J lost 0 bases, with 11 bases between them. The CDR3 sequence is 15 residues long. The source of the sample is a study of blood T cell repertoires in COVID-19. Study-level background: Specimens from acute and convalescent COVID-19 originated in the United States, Italy and Spain.

Some clones are missing from TCRdb's copy, which holds only in-frame ones; the method was immunoSEQ multiplex PCR. The sample shows some 140,000 clones, roughly 80% of them seen only once. The specimen was peripheral blood. This TCR was sampled from a man in his sixties with acute or convalescent COVID-19. This chain joins TRBV6-5 and TRBJ1-5; D is unresolved. The CDR3 is CASSPLTDSNQPQHF. For the CDR3, the DNA is TGTGCCAGCAGTCCCCTCACAGATAGCAATCAGCCCCAGCATTTT.